The text below deals with one T cell receptor beta chain. The data stem from a study of shared clonotypes between healthy human individuals. This CDR3 region has 15 residues. Trimming removed 2 bases from V and 0 bases from J, with 11 bases in between. From germline, CDR1 is SGHDT and CDR2 YYEEEE. For each subset, genomic DNA was distributed in equal portions over several immunoSEQ plates. This table comes from immunoSEQ multiplex PCR, and its TCRdb copy is limited to in-frame clones, with some not included. The table includes under 2,500,000 clones, approximately 96% detected once. CD4+ cells yielded CD45RA+ naive and CD45RA-negative memory subsets.

The receptor comes from a man aged 18 to 35 in good health. V usage is TRBV5-6 and J usage is TRBJ1-1, with no clear D. The material sequenced was naive CD4+ T cells sorted from blood. Subset noted: CD45RA+ positively selected. The CDR3 DNA reads TGTGCCAGCAGCTTCAAGACGGCTATGAACACTGAAGCTTTCTTT. It translates to CASSFKTAMNTEAFF.